The sequence of this T cell receptor (beta chain) was determined in a study of blood T cell repertoires in COVID-19 (TCRdb year 2020). Looking at the study overall: Collaborator samples came from the United States, Italy and Spain and covered acute and convalescent phases of COVID-19. The material from the prospective study consisted of cDNA or gDNA derived from T cells, B-cell-depleted T cells, or PBMCs. The repertoires were released in a freely available public database meant as a resource for research on the immune response to SARS-CoV-2. The samples were drawn from two sources: the first 160 participants of the ongoing ImmuneRACE study, and about 1,300 subjects contributed by 6 global collaborators. Sample metadata almost always included a de-identified subject ID, COVID-19 status, age in years and sex. Where available, HLA class I and class II types were taken from metadata supplied by the sample provider and were not determined by assay-based typing. Deeply sampled blood TCRbeta repertoires from subjects exposed to, actively infected with, or recovered from COVID-19 were included in the dataset. The investigation overall reported the following: The quantity of clinical and demographic metadata differed by source and by participant and was supplied without curation.

The junction carries 14 bases between V and J, which are trimmed by 3 bases and 8 bases respectively. Including cysteine and phenylalanine, the CDR3 has 13 amino acids. Only the CDR3 DNA stays, 39 bases, in frame from base 1. Based on the germline V gene, the CDR1 and CDR2 sequences are SGDLS and YYNGEE. Whole blood was collected in K2EDTA tubes by collaborating institutions according to the institutions' own protocols. For TCRbeta analysis, collaborator samples were shipped as frozen whole blood, as isolated PBMCs, or as DNA extracted from either sample type. TCRbeta CDR3 regions were amplified from genomic DNA by means of the immunoSEQ Assay, a bias-controlled multiplex PCR. The study's own analysis went as follows. Nucleated cell counts per sample were estimated from amplification of reference gene primers within the assay. To quantify the absolute abundance of each unique TCRbeta CDR3 rearrangement, sequence reads were collapsed and filtered. For each sample, productive Simpson clonality was calculated by taking the square root of Simpson's diversity index across productive rearrangements. TCRdb obtained this table from immuneACCESS and retained in-frame rearrangements with V and J assigned. These tables miss some clones; where compared with another copy, unresolved V genes account for less than half of the shortfall, and the remainder is unexplained. V, J and clone size derive from that table, while D and trimming were established from the DNA sequence. Within this sample are hundreds of thousands of clones, with 79% of them counted one time only. The ten largest account for approximately 4% of the sample.

As for this clone: Its target antigen remains unknown. No much larger clonotype is one base removed from it; base qualities were not supplied.

This clonotype originated in a middle-aged woman with active or convalescent COVID-19. Sequencing used peripheral blood. The V and J genes are TRBV9 and TRBJ1-2, and possibly TRBD1, on 5 matching bases. CDR3 protein: CASSEGGDGGYTF. In nucleotides, the sequence is TGTGCCAGCAGCGAGGGAGGGGACGGCGGCTACACCTTC.